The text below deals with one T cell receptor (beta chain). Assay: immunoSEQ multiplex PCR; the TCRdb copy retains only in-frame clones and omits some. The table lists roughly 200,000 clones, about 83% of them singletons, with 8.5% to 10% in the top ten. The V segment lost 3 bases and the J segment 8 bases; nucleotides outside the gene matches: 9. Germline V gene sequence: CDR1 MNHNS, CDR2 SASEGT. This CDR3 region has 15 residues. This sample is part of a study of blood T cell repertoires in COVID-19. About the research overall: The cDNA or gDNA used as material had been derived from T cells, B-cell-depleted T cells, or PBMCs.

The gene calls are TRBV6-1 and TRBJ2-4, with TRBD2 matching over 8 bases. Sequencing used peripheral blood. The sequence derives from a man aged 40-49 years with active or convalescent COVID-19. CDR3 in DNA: TGTGCCAGCAGTGACATATCCAGCGGGGGCGACATTCAGTACTTC. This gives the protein CASSDISSGGDIQYF.